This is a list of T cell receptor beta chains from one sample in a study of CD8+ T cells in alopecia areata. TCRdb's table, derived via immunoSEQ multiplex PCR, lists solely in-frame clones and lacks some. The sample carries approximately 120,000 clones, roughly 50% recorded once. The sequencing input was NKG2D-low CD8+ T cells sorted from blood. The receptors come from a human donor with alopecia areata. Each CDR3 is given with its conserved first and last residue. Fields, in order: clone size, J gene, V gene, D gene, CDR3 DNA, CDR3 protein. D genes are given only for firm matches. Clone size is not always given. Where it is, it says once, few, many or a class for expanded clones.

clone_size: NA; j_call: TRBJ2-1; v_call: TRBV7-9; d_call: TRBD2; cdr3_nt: TGTGCCGGGGGACTAGCGGGAGAACTAAACAATGAGCAGTTCTTC; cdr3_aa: CAGGLAGELNNEQFF
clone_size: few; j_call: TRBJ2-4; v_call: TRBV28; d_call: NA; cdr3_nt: TGTGCCAGCGACGACGGTGGTCCGGACATTCAGTACTTC; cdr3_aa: CASDDGGPDIQYF
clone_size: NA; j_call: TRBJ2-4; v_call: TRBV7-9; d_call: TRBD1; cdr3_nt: TGTGCCAGCAGCTCCGTCGGGACAGAGGACATTCAGTACTTC; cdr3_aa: CASSSVGTEDIQYF
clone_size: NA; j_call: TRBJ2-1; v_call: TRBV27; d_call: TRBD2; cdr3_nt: TGTGCCAGCACCGCCGGGACTAGCGGAAAAAATGAGCAGTTCTTC; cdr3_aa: CASTAGTSGKNEQFF
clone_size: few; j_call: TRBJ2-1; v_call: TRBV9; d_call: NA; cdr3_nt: TGTGCCAGCAGCGCCAGACAGGAGCAGTTCTTC; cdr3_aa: CASSARQEQFF
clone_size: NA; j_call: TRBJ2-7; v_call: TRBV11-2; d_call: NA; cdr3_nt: TGTGCCAGCAGCTTAGCGGGTTTGGCCTACGAGCAGTACTTC; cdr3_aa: CASSLAGLAYEQYF
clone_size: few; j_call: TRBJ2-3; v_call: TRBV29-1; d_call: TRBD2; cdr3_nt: TGCAGCGTTGTCGAAGCACTAGCGGGAGAACAGTATTTT; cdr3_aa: CSVVEALAGEQYF
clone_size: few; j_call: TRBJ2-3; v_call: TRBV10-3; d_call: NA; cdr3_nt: TGTGCCATCAGTGATCCGACAGATACGCAGTATTTT; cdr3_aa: CAISDPTDTQYF
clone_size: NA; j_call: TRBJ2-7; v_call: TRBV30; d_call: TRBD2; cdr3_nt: TGTGCCTGGAGCCCGGGCGGGGGGGCCTACGAGCAGTACTTC; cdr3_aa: CAWSPGGGAYEQYF
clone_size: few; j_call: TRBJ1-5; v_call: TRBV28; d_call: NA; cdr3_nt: TGTGCCAGCAGTCCCCCCCGGGATAACAATCAGCCCCAGCATTTT; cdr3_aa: CASSPPRDNNQPQHF
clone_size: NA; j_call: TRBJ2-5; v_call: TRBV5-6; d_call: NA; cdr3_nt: TGTGCCAGCAGCTTGGCCACTTCGAGGGAAGAGACCCAGTACTTC; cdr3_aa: CASSLATSREETQYF
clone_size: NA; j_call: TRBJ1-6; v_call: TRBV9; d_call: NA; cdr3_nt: TGTGCCAGCAGCGTAGACGGTTCACCCCTCCACTTT; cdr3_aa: CASSVDGSPLHF
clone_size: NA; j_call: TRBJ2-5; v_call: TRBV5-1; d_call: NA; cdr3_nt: TGCGCCAGCAGCTTGGCTGGGAACCAAGAGACCCAGTACTTC; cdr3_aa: CASSLAGNQETQYF
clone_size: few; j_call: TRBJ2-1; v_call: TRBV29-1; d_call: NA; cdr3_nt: TGCAGCGTTGAGCAATCAGTACTGACCTACAATGAGCAGTTCTTC; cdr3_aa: CSVEQSVLTYNEQFF
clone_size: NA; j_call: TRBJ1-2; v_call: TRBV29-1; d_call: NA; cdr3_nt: TGCAGCGGCGAAGGACTGATTCGAGGCTACACCTTC; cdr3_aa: CSGEGLIRGYTF
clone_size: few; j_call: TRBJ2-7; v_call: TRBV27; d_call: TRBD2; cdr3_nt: TGTGCCAGCAGTTCGTCGGGGGGACCCTACGAGCAGTACTTC; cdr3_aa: CASSSSGGPYEQYF
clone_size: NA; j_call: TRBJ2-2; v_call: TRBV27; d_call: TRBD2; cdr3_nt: TGTGCCAGCAGAGCTAGACTAGCTGGCAACACCGGGGAGCTGTTTTTT; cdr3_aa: CASRARLAGNTGELFF
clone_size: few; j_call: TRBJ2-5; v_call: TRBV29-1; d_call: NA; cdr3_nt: TGCAGCGTTGAAGGCCCGGGGGCAAACCAAGAGACCCAGTACTTC; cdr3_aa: CSVEGPGANQETQYF
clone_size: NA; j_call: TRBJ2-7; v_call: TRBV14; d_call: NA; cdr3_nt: TGTGCCAGCAGCCAAGCGGCAGGTCCCTACGAGCAGTACTTC; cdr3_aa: CASSQAAGPYEQYF
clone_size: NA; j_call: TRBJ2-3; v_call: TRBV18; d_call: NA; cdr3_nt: TGTGCCAGCTCACCACCGACCACAGATACGCAGTATTTT; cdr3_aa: CASSPPTTDTQYF
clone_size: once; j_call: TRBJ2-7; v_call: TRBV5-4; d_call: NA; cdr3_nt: TGTGCCAGCAGCCTCGAGGCAGGGAATTACGAGCAGTACTTC; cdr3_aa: CASSLEAGNYEQYF
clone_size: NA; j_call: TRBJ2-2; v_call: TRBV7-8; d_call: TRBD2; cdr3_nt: TGTGCCAGCAGTAAACTAGCGGGGAACACCGGGGAGCTGTTTTTT; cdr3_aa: CASSKLAGNTGELFF
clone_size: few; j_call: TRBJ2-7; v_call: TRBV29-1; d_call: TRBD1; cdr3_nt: TGCAGCGTTGAGAGAGACAGGGGAACTAGCTACGAGCAGTACTTC; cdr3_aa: CSVERDRGTSYEQYF
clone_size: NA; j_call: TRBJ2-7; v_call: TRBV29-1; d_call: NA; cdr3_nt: TGCAGCGTTGAAGTAAGGGACGGAGGAGCCTACGAGCAGTACTTC; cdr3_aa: CSVEVRDGGAYEQYF
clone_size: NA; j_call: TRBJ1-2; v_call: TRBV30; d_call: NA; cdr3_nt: TGTGCCGGCTGGACGGGAGGCTACACCTTC; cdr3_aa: CAGWTGGYTF
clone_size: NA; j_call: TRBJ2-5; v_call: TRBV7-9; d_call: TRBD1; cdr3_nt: TGTGCCAGCAGCTTAGGAGAGACAGGGGTGGGAGAGACCCAGTACTTC; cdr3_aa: CASSLGETGVGETQYF
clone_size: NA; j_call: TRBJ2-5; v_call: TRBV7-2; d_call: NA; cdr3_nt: TGTGCCAGCAGCTTAGTCGGGACCTCAGAGACCCAGTACTTC; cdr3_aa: CASSLVGTSETQYF
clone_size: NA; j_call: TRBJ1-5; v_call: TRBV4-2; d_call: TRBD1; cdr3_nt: TGTGCCAGCAGCCAGGAAGAACAGGGGACTCAGCCCCAGCATTTT; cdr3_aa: CASSQEEQGTQPQHF
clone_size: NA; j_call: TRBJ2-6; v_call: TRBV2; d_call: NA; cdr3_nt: TGTGCCAGCAGTGAAGAGATGGGGGTCGGGGCCAACGTCCTGACTTTC; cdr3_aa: CASSEEMGVGANVLTF
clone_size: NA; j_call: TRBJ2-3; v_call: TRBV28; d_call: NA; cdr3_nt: TGTGCCAGCCAAACAAGAATTGCGGCACAAGATACGCAGTATTTT; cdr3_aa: CASQTRIAAQDTQYF
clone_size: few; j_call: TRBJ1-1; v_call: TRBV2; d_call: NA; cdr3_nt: TGTGCCAGCAGTGAGCTGGTGAACACTGAAGCTTTCTTT; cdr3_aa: CASSELVNTEAFF
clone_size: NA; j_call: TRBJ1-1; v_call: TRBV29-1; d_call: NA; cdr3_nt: TGCAGCGTGTTGGGGAACACTGAAGCTTTCTTT; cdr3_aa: CSVLGNTEAFF
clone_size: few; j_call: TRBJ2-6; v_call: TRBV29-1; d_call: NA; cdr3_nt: TGCAGCGTTGATTTCCGGGACAAAACCTCTGGGGCCAACGTCCTGACTTTC; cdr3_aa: CSVDFRDKTSGANVLTF
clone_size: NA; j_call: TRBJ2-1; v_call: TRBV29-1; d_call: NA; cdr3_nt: TGCAGCGTTGGATTTTCCTACAATGAGCAGTTCTTC; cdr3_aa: CSVGFSYNEQFF
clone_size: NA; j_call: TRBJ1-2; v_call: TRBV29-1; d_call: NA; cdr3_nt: TGCAGCGTTGCTCGGGTTCCTGGCTACACCTTC; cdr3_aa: CSVARVPGYTF
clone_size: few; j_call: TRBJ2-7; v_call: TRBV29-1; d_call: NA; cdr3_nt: TGCAGCGCCGACGGGCCGGCCTACGAGCAGTACTTC; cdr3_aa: CSADGPAYEQYF
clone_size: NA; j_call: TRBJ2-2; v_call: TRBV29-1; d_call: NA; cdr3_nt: TGCAGCGCCTTCTCGGCCACCGGGGAGCTGTTTTTT; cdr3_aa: CSAFSATGELFF
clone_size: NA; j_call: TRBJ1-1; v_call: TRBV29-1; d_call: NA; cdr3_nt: TGCAGCGTGGACCAAAACACTGAAGCTTTCTTT; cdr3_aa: CSVDQNTEAFF
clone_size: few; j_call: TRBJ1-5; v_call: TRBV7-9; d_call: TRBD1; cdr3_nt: TGTGCCAGCAGCTCCGGGACAGGGCGAAATCAGCCCCAGCATTTT; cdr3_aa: CASSSGTGRNQPQHF
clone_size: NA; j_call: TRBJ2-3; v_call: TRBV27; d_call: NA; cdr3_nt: TGTGCCAGCAGTTTCTCGGGGGCAGATACGCAGTATTTT; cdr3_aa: CASSFSGADTQYF
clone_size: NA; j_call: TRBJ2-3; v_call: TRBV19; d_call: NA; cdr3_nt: TGTGCCAGTAGTATTACCGATACGCAGTATTTT; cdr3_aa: CASSITDTQYF
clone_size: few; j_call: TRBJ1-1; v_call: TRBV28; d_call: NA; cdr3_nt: TGTGCCAGCAGTTTAGGGGTACAGGATGAAGCTTTCTTT; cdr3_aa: CASSLGVQDEAFF
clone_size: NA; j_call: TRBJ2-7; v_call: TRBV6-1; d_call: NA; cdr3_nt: TGTGCCAGCAGCTCCGGGGAGTCCCCTTCGGACGAGCAGTACTTC; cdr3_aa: CASSSGESPSDEQYF
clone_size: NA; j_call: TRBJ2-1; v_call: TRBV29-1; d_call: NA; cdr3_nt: TGCAGCGTCTTGGGTACAGGGCTAAGGGGGAATGAGCAGTTCTTC; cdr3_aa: CSVLGTGLRGNEQFF
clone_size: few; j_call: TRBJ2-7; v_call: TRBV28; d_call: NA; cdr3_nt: TGTGCCAGCAGCTCCGGGTCGCGAGAGCAGTACTTC; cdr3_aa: CASSSGSREQYF
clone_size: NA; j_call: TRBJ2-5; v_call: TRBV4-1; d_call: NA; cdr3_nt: TGCGCGGGGAGTGGGCCTGTGGGTGAGACCCAGTACTTC; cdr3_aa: CAGSGPVGETQYF
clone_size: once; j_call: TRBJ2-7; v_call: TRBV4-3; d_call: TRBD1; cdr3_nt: TGCGCCAGCAGCCCTTGGACAGGCTCCTACGAGCAGTACTTC; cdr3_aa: CASSPWTGSYEQYF